Shown below are 20 T cell receptor beta chains from a single sample sequenced in a study of T cell responses to AZD1222 COVID-19 vaccine. Sequencing used immunoSEQ multiplex PCR; TCRdb keeps in-frame clones, though not all of them. Among tens of thousands of clones listed, over 75% were seen once. The sample in question was peripheral blood, obtained 28 days after the second AZD1222 dose. Source of these receptors: an adult who received the AZD1222 COVID-19 vaccine.

V and J are TRBV28 and TRBJ2-2; D is perhaps TRBD1 or TRBD2 (5 bases each). This CDR3 comprises 15 residues. The germline gives CDR1 MDHEN, CDR2 SYDVKM. V was pared by 2 bases and J by 9 bases, with 16 bases between. This CDR3 is CASSLGGITTRELFF. In nucleotides, the CDR3 is TGTGCCAGCAGTTTAGGGGGAATCACTACTAGGGAGCTGTTTTTT. The variable domain in full, completed from reference TRBV28 and TRBJ2-2, reads DVKVTQSSRYLVKRTGEKVFLECVQDMDHENMFWYRQDPGLGLRLIYFSYDVKMKEKGDIPEGYSVSREKKERFSLILESASTNQTSMYLCASSLGGITTRELFFGEGSRLTVL.

The chain couples TRBV2 to TRBJ1-6; 9 positions match TRBD1. This CDR3 spans 14 amino acids. V gave up 5 bases and J gave up 10 bases; unmatched junction bases: 6. The germline V gene encodes CDR1 SNHLY and CDR2 FYNNEI. The DNA for the CDR3 is TGTGCCAGCAGTCCGGGACAGGGTATGTCACCCCTCCACTTT. This encodes CASSPGQGMSPLHF.

This chain links TRBV7-2 with TRBJ1-1; no clear D gene. The germline V gene encodes CDR1 SGHTA and CDR2 FQGNSA. Trimming pared 3 bases from V and 4 bases from J, leaving 6 bases between. The CDR3 consists of 12 residues. In nucleotides, the CDR3 is TGTGCCAGCAGCTTGAGGGTCACTGAAGCTTTCTTT. It yields the protein CASSLRVTEAFF.

CDR3 residues: CASSRQYRPEAFF. The CDR3 DNA reads TGTGCCAGTAGTAGACAGTATCGGCCTGAAGCTTTCTTT. The chain employs TRBV19 and TRBJ1-1, with D maybe TRBD1 (5 bases). Trimming left V 4 bases short and J 6 bases short, with 12 bases between. CDR3 length: 13 amino acids. Germline lookup yields CDR1 LNHDA and CDR2 SQIVND (reference sequence).

The chain uses TRBV19 and TRBJ1-5; D unresolved. This CDR3 spans 13 amino acids. V gave up 3 bases and J gave up 3 bases, with 6 bases separating them. Germline CDR1 LNHDA, CDR2 SQIVND (reference sequence). The CDR3 protein is CASSMAPNQPQHF. In DNA form, the CDR3 reads TGTGCCAGTAGTATGGCCCCCAATCAGCCCCAGCATTTT.

The chain carries TRBV29-1 and TRBJ2-5; D unresolved. Germline V gene data show CDR1 as SQVTM and CDR2 as ANQGSEA. The CDR3 loop spans 12 amino acids. Trimming pared 7 bases from V and 5 bases from J, leaving 14 bases between. The CDR3: CSAAPGQETQYF. CDR3 in DNA: TGCAGCGCAGCCCCCGGCCAGGAGACCCAGTACTTC.

The rearrangement uses TRBV6-2 or TRBV6-3 and TRBJ1-2; weak D call: TRBD1 (6 bases). The length of the CDR3 is 15 residues. V was clipped by 2 bases and J by 1 base, with 11 bases between them. The germline V gene has CDR1 MNHEY and CDR2 SVGEGT. The CDR3 loop is CASSYGRTDNYGYTF. In DNA form, the CDR3 reads TGTGCCAGCAGTTACGGGAGGACAGATAACTATGGCTACACCTTC.

The J gene is TRBJ1-3, the V gene TRBV4-1; D is undetermined. The germline CDR1 and CDR2 sequences are MGHRA and YSYEKL. The CDR3 runs 19 residues. Trimming removed 7 bases at V and 0 bases at J, with 25 bases between. CDR3 amino acids: CASTYLSGSRTPSGNTIYF. DNA for the CDR3: TGCGCCAGCACCTATCTTTCCGGGTCCCGGACGCCCTCTGGAAACACCATATATTTT.

The chain links TRBV21-1 to TRBJ1-2. TRBV21-1 is annotated as a pseudogene. CDR3 length equals 17 residues. CDR3: CASHPLIDRDHLSGYTF. The CDR3 bases are TGTGCCAGCCACCCACTAATCGACCGGGACCACCTGAGTGGCTACACCTTC.

This rearrangement joins TRBV11-2 to TRBJ2-7; 8 positions match TRBD2. This CDR3 is 18 amino acids long. Germline-derived CDR1 and CDR2 are SGHAT and FQNNGV. The junction had 16 bases not matched to a gene; V was cut back by 0 bases and J by 6 bases. In DNA form, the CDR3 reads TGTGCCAGCAGCTTAGAAACACACACTAGCGGTCCCTTCGGCGAGCAGTACTTC. The encoded protein is CASSLETHTSGPFGEQYF. The variable domain in full, completed from reference TRBV11-2 and TRBJ2-7, reads EAGVAQSPRYKIIEKRQSVAFWCNPISGHATLYWYQQILGQGPKLLIQFQNNGVVDDSQLPKDRFSAERLKGVDSTLKIQPAKLEDSAVYLCASSLETHTSGPFGEQYFGPGTRLTVT.

This rearrangement joins TRBV12-3 or TRBV12-4 to TRBJ1-5; TRBD1 is a possible D gene (5 bases). V was clipped by 3 bases and J by 5 bases, with 8 bases between them. The CDR3 loop spans 13 amino acids. The CDR3: CASSLGRDQPQHF. The CDR3 DNA reads TGTGCCAGCAGTTTGGGCAGGGATCAGCCCCAGCATTTT.

This rearrangement joins TRBV27 to TRBJ2-2, with 11 bases fitting TRBD2. Germline values: CDR1 MNHEY, CDR2 SMNVEV (reference sequence). Unmatched junction bases numbered 22, after V lost 5 bases and J lost 5 bases. This CDR3 region has 21 residues. CDR3 sequence: CASSIGRGQGRLAGTTGELFF. CDR3 nucleotides: TGTGCCAGCAGTATCGGGCGTGGACAGGGAAGACTAGCGGGGACGACCGGGGAGCTGTTTTTT.

The V and J genes are TRBV19 and TRBJ1-2; D gene unclear. Trimming took 1 base from V and 8 from J, leaving 17 bases between them. The germline gives CDR1 LNHDA, CDR2 SQIVND (reference sequence). The CDR3 covers 15 residues. The CDR3 protein is CASSIVSSVTQGYTF. For the CDR3, the DNA is TGTGCCAGTAGTATAGTATCCAGCGTCACCCAGGGCTACACCTTC.

This chain links TRBV12-3 or TRBV12-4 with TRBJ1-2, with a possible D match to TRBD1 (5 bases). Trimming took off 5 bases at V and 3 bases at J, with 10 bases between the two ends. The CDR3 runs to 13 residues. CDR3 loop: CASSDGTYYGYTF. CDR3 sequence (DNA): TGTGCCAGCAGTGACGGGACGTACTATGGCTACACCTTC.

The chain joins TRBV5-1 to TRBJ2-5; D might be TRBD1 (6 bases). CDR1 SGHRS and CDR2 YFSETQ come from the germline V gene. The CDR3 is 14 amino acids. Trimming took 4 bases from V and 1 from J, leaving 11 bases between them. The CDR3 nucleotides read TGCGCCAGCAGCACCCAGGGGCCCCAAGAGACCCAGTACTTC. As protein: CASSTQGPQETQYF.

The chain uses TRBV14 and TRBJ2-3, with D perhaps matching TRBD2 (7 bases). CDR3 length: 15 residues. V lost 2 bases to trimming and J lost 4 bases, with 13 bases between them. CDR1 is SGHDN, CDR2 FVKESK, per germline. DNA for the CDR3: TGTGCCAGCAGCCAAAATACCGGGGGGCCAGATACGCAGTATTTT. Its protein product is CASSQNTGGPDTQYF.

The table lists this clone with a few counts. V and J are TRBV5-1 and TRBJ2-1, with 14 bases fitting TRBD2. Germline trimming cut 7 bases from V and 8 bases from J; bases unmatched to any gene: 11. Germline lookup yields CDR1 SGHRS and CDR2 YFSETQ. The CDR3 extends over 16 amino acids. This CDR3 reads CASGRGLAGVIDEQFF. The CDR3 DNA reads TGCGCCAGCGGACGGGGACTAGCGGGAGTCATCGATGAGCAGTTCTTC.

The chain recombines TRBV7-9 with TRBJ2-7; no reliable D call. With 0 bases removed from V and 7 bases from J, the gap between germline ends came to 10 bases. The germline CDR1 and CDR2 sequences are SEHNR and FQNEAQ (reference sequence). The CDR3 contains 13 residues. The CDR3, as DNA: TGTGCCAGCAGCTTAGCGCTAGGGCGGGAGCAGTACTTC. Translated, it gives CASSLALGREQYF.

J is TRBJ2-2 and V is TRBV9; weak D call: TRBD2 (6 bases). The CDR3 consists of 15 residues. CDR1 and CDR2 (germline): SGDLS, YYNGEE. The V gene lost 3 bases and the J gene lost 6 bases, with 15 bases spanning the gap. The CDR3 nucleotides are TGTGCCAGCAGCGGGGACTCGACGGGACCCGGGGAGCTGTTTTTT. It codes for CASSGDSTGPGELFF.

Only one count was recorded for this clone. The rearrangement joins TRBV5-4 to TRBJ2-2, with 14 bases matching TRBD2. Germline CDR1 SGHNT, CDR2 YYREEE (reference sequence). With V trimmed by 7 bases and J by 6 bases, 5 bases remained unmatched. This CDR3 is built from 15 residues. The DNA for the CDR3 is TGTGCCAGCGGGACTAGCGGGAGTGTCGCCGGGGAGCTGTTTTTT. It codes for CASGTSGSVAGELFF.